The T cell receptor (beta chain) described here comes from a study of vaccination effects on CD4 cells after COVID-19. To note about this clone: The antigen remains unidentified.

Measured with immunoSEQ multiplex PCR; TCRdb has only the in-frame clones, and not every one. The sample records over 25,000 clones, around 85% being singletons. The CDR3 contains 17 residues. Germline V lookup: CDR1 LNHDA, CDR2 SQIVND (reference sequence). V dropped 2 bases and J dropped 0 bases, with 11 bases sitting between them. Sequencing was preceded by expansion of antigen-specific CD4+ T cells with viral peptide pools in the ViraFEST assay. The authors isolated CD4+ T cells after nine to eleven days of culture. Two doses of either BNT162b2 or mRNA-1273 were given to each participant. Supplemented with approximately 10 IU/ml IL-2 and roughly 10 ug/ml peptides, a few million PBMC per well were kept in culture.

The gene calls are TRBV19 and TRBJ1-6; a possible D gene is TRBD1 (5 bases). The receptor was isolated from a human donor who received a COVID-19 vaccine. Some clones in this sample may be carry-over from other donors' samples. This specimen consisted of CD4+ T cells from PBMCs cultured with SARS-CoV-2 spike peptides, obtained after COVID-19 vaccination. CDR3 sequence reads: CASSIMGQSSYNSPLHF. In DNA, the CDR3 is TGTGCCAGTAGTATAATGGGGCAGAGCTCCTATAATTCACCCCTCCACTTT.